This TCR beta chain was identified in a study of T cells after posttransplantation cyclophosphamide listed by TCRdb under 2016. Some background on the complete study: Using TRB sequencing, the study followed how the T cell repertoire reconstituted after myeloablative bone marrow transplantation in which posttransplantation cyclophosphamide served as GVHD prophylaxis. Public TRB sequences were compared against a database of over 3,500 sequences linked to responses to pathogens, tumor antigens, self-antigens and alloantigens. Antigen receptor sequencing was done on samples from 35 PTCy-treated patients and from under 20 related bone marrow donors of those patients. Because TRA and TRB clonality correlated tightly in about 9 samples, the subsequent TCR analyses were limited to TRB only. Blood from every one of the roughly 35 PTCy patients who had 1-year posttransplant specimens underwent TRB sequencing. In 3 patients, TRB sequencing was also performed on up to roughly 3 more blood samples taken 2 to 5.2 years after transplant, and in several patients, pretransplant blood was also TRB-sequenced. Here is what the overall study found, with its caveats: Across around 48 patients, recipient CMV seropositivity and CMV reactivation were highly associated with TRB clonality; PTCy diversity was similar to CNI/methotrexate controls. The TRB repertoires of T cells infiltrating skin or GI tract showed only limited overlap with the TRB repertoires of T cells in blood. Donor-recipient similarity was low at 1-2 months but rose over the first year, and later blood repertoires were often dominated by donor CD8+ memory clones.

From V the trimming removes 6 bases and from J it removes 0 bases, while the gene matches leave 7 bases of the junction unaccounted for. CDR1 and CDR2, per the germline V gene, are KGHSH and LQKENI. The CDR3 sequence holds 15 residues, the cysteine and phenylalanine included. Solely the CDR3 DNA is kept, with 45 bases framed from the first base. TRB sequencing used genomic DNA with the immunoSEQ assay at survey resolution or the hsTCRB kit. Processing in the source paper ran as follows. The immunoSEQ software handled the initial read processing, while the LymphoSeq R package was used for the repertoire analyses. For each TRB dataset, clonality was calculated as 1 minus normalized Shannon entropy, and the Gini coefficient was computed as well. Phenotypes of unsorted samples were inferred by mapping TRB sequences from sorted subsets of the recipient or donor onto unsorted samples of the same recipient. TCRdb re-hosts the immuneACCESS table, in-frame sequences only. Its copies lack some clones; in the studies checked, an unresolved V gene accounts for under half of them, and the cause for the rest is not known. Clone size and V and J calls were adopted from that table, with D and trimming inferred from the DNA. This sample comprises roughly 32,000 clones, around nine tenths of them detected only once. The leading ten clones occupy 0.2% to 0.3% of the sample.

Naive T cells were defined as viable CD3+CD4+ or CD3+CD8+ cells that were CCR7+CD45RA+CD45RO-CD95-CD27+CD28+. Peripheral blood samples were provided by related bone marrow donors on the day of marrow donation. Peripheral blood and bone marrow mononuclear cells were isolated by Ficoll-Hypaque density centrifugation and were cryopreserved. CD4+ and CD8+ T cells, including naive and memory subsets, were sorted by FACS using a FACSAria II. For this clone: Its cognate antigen has yet to be identified. No quality values exist for individual bases; no much larger clone is one base distant.

The sequence derives from an older woman in good health, CMV-negative, and a related stem cell transplant donor. Sequencing used naive CD4+ T cells sorted from PBMCs. The receptor chain draws on TRBV18 and TRBJ1-1, and 7 junctional nucleotides match TRBD1. The sequenced DNA: TGTGCCAGCTCGTCGGGACAGACCATGAACACTGAAGCTTTCTTT. It codes for CASSSGQTMNTEAFF. With the portions outside the CDR3 filled from the reference TRBV18 and TRBJ1-1 genes, the complete variable region becomes NAGVMQNPRHLVRRRGQEARLRCSPMKGHSHVYWYRQLPEEGLKFMVYLQKENIIDESGMPKERFSAEFPKEGPSILRIQQVVRGDSAAYFCASSSGQTMNTEAFFGQGTRLTVV.